This T cell receptor (beta chain) was sequenced in a study of OX40 agonist ivuxolimab in advanced cancers. The overall study: Dose-escalation patients' cancers were hepatocellular carcinoma, melanoma, renal cell or head and neck cancer.

Whole-study results and caveats: Among T cells, CD8+ cells averaged more expanded clones than CD4+ cells. Near-lowest levels of clonal expansion characterized partial responders at 0.1-3.0 mg/kg. The antigens recognized by the expanded peripheral T cells, that is their antigen specificity, were not determined.

About this clone: Its antigen remains unknown.

The table came from immunoSEQ multiplex PCR; TCRdb's copy has only in-frame clones and leaves some out. This table holds some 19,000 clones, around 87% found once. CDR1 is MNHEY and CDR2 is SMNVEV in the germline V gene (reference sequence). This CDR3 comprises 13 residues. With 3 bases removed from V and 3 bases from J, the gap between germline ends came to 5 bases. J is TRBJ2-2 and V is TRBV27; D is undetermined. The sequence was collected from an adult with an advanced solid tumor such as melanoma, head and neck, liver or kidney cancer. The sequencing used CD4+ or CD8+ T cells sorted from blood, collected in a trial of the OX40 agonist ivuxolimab. The CDR3 reads CASSFEDTGELFF. CDR3 nucleotide sequence: TGTGCCAGCAGTTTCGAGGACACCGGGGAGCTGTTTTTT.